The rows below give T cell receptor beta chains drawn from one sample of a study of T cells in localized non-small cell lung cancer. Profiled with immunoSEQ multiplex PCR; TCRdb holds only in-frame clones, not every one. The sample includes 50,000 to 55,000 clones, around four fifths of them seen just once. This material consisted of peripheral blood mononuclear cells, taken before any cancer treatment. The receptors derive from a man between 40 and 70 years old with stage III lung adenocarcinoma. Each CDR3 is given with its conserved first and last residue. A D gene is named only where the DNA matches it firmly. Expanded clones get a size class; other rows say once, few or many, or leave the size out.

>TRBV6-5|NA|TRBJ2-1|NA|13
TGTGCCAGCAGTTACCGGCCCAACAATGAGCAGTTCTTC
CASSYRPNNEQFF
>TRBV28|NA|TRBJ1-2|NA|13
TGTGCCAGCAGTTTGGTGGGGTACTATGGCTACACCTTC
CASSLVGYYGYTF
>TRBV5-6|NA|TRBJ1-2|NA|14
TGTGCCAGCAGCCCACCCGGGGGCTGGGGAGGCTACACCTTC
CASSPPGGWGGYTF
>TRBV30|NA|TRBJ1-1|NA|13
TGTGCCTGGAGTGGCAGGGCAAACACTGAAGCTTTCTTT
CAWSGRANTEAFF
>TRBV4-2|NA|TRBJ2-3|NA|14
TGTGCCAGCAGCCAAGGGGTAGTTACAGATACGCAGTATTTT
CASSQGVVTDTQYF
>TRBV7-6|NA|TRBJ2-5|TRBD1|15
TGTGCCAGCAGCCCCTGGACAGGGTCCCAAGAGACCCAGTACTTC
CASSPWTGSQETQYF
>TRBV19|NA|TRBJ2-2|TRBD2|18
TGTGCCAGTAGTATAGAATACCTAGCGGGAGGGCACACCGGGGAGCTGTTTTTT
CASSIEYLAGGHTGELFF
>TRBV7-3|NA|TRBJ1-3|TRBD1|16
TGTGCCAGCAGCTTAACGGCAGGGGGGAGTGGAAACACCATATATTTT
CASSLTAGGSGNTIYF
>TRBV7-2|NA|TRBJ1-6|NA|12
TGTGCCAGCAGCTTAGCGCCACTACCCCTCCACTTT
CASSLAPLPLHF
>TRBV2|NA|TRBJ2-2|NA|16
TGTGCCAGCAGGGTAACGGGCGGGATGAACACCGGGGAGCTGTTTTTT
CASRVTGGMNTGELFF
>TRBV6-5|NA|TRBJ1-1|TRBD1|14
TGTGCCAGCAGTTCTAGGACAGGGGACACTGAAGCTTTCTTT
CASSSRTGDTEAFF
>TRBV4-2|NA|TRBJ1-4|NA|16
TGTGCCAGCAGCCAAGGACCCGCGGGGGGTGGGGAAAAACTGTTTTTT
CASSQGPAGGGEKLFF
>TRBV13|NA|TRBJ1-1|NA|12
TGTGCCAGCAGCCGACAGAACACTGAAGCTTTCTTT
CASSRQNTEAFF
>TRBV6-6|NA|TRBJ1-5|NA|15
TGTGCCAGCAGTTCGCCCGGGACCCAGGGGCAGCCCCAGCATTTT
CASSSPGTQGQPQHF
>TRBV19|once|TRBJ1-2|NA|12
TGTGCCAGTAGTATCGAAGGGTTTGGCTACACCTTC
CASSIEGFGYTF
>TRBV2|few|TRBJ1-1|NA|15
TGTGCCAGCAGCGTATCAGGGGTGATGAACACTGAAGCTTTCTTT
CASSVSGVMNTEAFF
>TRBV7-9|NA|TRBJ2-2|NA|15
TGTGCCAGCACCAATAGCGGAGACAACACCGGGGAGCTGTTTTTT
CASTNSGDNTGELFF
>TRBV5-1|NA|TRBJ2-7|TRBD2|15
TGCGCCAGCAGCTTGGCCGGTCTAGCGGGAGCCGAGCAGTACTTC
CASSLAGLAGAEQYF
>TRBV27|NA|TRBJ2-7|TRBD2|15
TGTGCCAGCGGCCGATCACTAGCGTTCTCCTACGAGCAGTACTTC
CASGRSLAFSYEQYF
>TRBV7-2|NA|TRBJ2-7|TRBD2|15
TGTGCCAGCAGCTTAAGCGGGGCTCCCTCCTACGAGCAGTACTTC
CASSLSGAPSYEQYF
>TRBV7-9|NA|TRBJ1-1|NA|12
TGTGCCAGCAGCTTAAGTCACGGTGAAGCTTTCTTT
CASSLSHGEAFF
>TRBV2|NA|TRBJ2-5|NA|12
TGTGCCAGCCACGAGGGAAAAGAGACCCAGTACTTC
CASHEGKETQYF
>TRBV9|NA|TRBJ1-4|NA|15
TGTGCCAGCAGCGCCGCCAGCATAGGGGGTGAAAAACTGTTTTTT
CASSAASIGGEKLFF
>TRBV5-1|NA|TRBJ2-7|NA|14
TGCGCCAGCAGCTTGGCCTCAACCACCTACGAGCAGTACTTC
CASSLASTTYEQYF
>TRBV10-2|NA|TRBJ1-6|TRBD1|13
TGCGCCAGCAGGGGACAGGCCAATTCACCCCTCCACTTT
CASRGQANSPLHF
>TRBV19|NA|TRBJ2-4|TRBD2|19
TGTGCCAGTAGTACAGGACTAGCGGGGGGACTCCTAGCCAAAAACATTCAGTACTTC
CASSTGLAGGLLAKNIQYF
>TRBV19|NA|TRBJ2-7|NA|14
TGTGCCAGTAGTATGGTCGGTAGCACCGACGAGCAGTACTTC
CASSMVGSTDEQYF
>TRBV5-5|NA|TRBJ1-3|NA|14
TGTGCCAGCAGCCCAGCCCTCTCTGGAAACACCATATATTTT
CASSPALSGNTIYF
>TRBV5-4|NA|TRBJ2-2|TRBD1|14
TGTGCCAGCAGCTTACAGGGGCCCACCGGGGAGCTGTTTTTT
CASSLQGPTGELFF
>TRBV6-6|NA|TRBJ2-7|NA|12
TGTGCCAGCAGGGGGGGCTCCTACGAGCAGTACTTC
CASRGGSYEQYF
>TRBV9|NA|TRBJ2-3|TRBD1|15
TGTGCCAGCAGCTCTCGGACAGGGAACCCAGATACGCAGTATTTT
CASSSRTGNPDTQYF
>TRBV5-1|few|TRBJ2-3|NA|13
TGCGCCAGCAGCTCAGGGAACACAGATACGCAGTATTTT
CASSSGNTDTQYF
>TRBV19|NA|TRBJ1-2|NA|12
TGTGCCAGTAGCATTAGGAGGGAAGGCTACACCTTC
CASSIRREGYTF
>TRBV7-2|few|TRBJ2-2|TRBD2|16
TGTGCCAGCAGCTTAGCACTAGCGGGACTCACCGGGGAGCTGTTTTTT
CASSLALAGLTGELFF
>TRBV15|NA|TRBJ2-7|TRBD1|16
TGTGCCACCAGCAGAAGACAGGGACAGAACTCCTACGTGCAGTACTTC
CATSRRQGQNSYVQYF